The clone carrying this T cell receptor beta chain was observed a handful of times. The antigen remains undetermined. The same CDR3 is also encoded by other DNA sequences in this sample. The data were taken from a study of shared clonotypes between healthy human individuals. Turning to the study itself: CD8 memory received one plate per donor, CD8 naive two, CD4 memory three and CD4 naive three.

Every donor was a Caucasian adult from Nashville, Tennessee. Sorted-subset replicate PCR reactions were performed with approximately 190 ng DNA, corresponding to tens of thousands of T cell genomes. Clones were read by immunoSEQ multiplex PCR, and TCRdb kept only the in-frame ones, dropping some. The data hold some 630,000 clones, with 60% to 80% observed a single time. Study-level results: A small donor pool kept down the genetic and exposure-history diversity that was represented.

This receptor was obtained from a woman aged 25 to 39 in good health. Input material: memory CD4+ T cells sorted from blood. The subset is: CD45RA-negative fraction.

The CDR3 nucleotides read TGTGCCAGCAGCCAGAGGACAGGCACTAATGAAAAACTGTTTTTT. It translates to CASSQRTGTNEKLFF. V usage is TRBV14 and J usage is TRBJ1-4, with TRBD1 matching 7 bases. CDR3 length: 15 residues. With 3 bases clipped from V and 2 bases from J, the junction kept 3 bases outside the gene matches. Germline V gene data show CDR1 as SGHDN and CDR2 as FVKESK. The full variable domain, its missing parts supplied by reference TRBV14 and TRBJ1-4, is EAGVTQFPSHSVIEKGQTVTLRCDPISGHDNLYWYRRVMGKEIKFLLHFVKESKQDESGMPNNRFLAERTGGTYSTLKVQPAELEDSGVYFCASSQRTGTNEKLFFGSGTQLSVL.